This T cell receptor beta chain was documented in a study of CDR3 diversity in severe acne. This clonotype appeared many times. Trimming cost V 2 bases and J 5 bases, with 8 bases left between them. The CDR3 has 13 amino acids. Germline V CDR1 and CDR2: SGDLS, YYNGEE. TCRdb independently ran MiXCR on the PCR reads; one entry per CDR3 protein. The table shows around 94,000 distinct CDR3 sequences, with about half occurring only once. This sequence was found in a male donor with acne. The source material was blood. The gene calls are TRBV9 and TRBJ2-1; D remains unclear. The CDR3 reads CASSVGYNNEQFF. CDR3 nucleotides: TGTGCCAGCAGCGTGGGGTATAACAATGAGCAGTTCTTC.